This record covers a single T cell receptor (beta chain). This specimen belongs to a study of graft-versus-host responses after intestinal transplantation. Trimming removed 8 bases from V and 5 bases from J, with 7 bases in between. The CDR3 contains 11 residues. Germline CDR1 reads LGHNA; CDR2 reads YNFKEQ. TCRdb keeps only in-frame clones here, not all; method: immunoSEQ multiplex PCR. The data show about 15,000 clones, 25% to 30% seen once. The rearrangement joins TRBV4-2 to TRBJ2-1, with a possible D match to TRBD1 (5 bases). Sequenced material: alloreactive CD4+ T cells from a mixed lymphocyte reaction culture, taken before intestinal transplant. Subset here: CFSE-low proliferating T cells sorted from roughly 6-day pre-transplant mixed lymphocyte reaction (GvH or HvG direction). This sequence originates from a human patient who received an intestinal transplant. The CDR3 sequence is CASSRDNEQFF. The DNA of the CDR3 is TGTGCCAGCTCCAGGGACAATGAGCAGTTCTTC.